The entry below gives a single T cell receptor beta chain sequence along with its context. Only a few counts were recorded for this clone. The clone's antigen remains unknown. No per-base quality is available; no much larger clone lies one base away. The sample is drawn from a study of T cells in tumors after PD-1 blockade (dated by TCRdb to about 2019). Looking at the study overall: Exclusion criteria were prior checkpoint blockade, use of systemic immunosuppressants, or recent radiotherapy or other anti-cancer therapy within 4 weeks. Using site-matched tumors from BCC or SCC patients sampled before and after anti-PD-1 therapy, the study carried out paired single-cell RNA and TCR sequencing. RECIST version 1.1 was used to assess clinical response. Tumor samples averaged 26,066 TCR templates (range about 500-100,000) and over 5,000 unique clonotypes, roughly 20-fold deeper than single-cell TCR sequencing. Treatment consisted of either cemiplimab 350 mg every 2 weeks or pembrolizumab 200 mg every 3 weeks. Some patients also continued taking vismodegib 150 mg daily during anti-PD-1 treatment. The investigation overall reported the following: The source of novel T cell clones was not identified and could include lymphoid organs or rare unexpanded clones within the tumor or its periphery. Clonal replacement appeared only between pre- and post-treatment samples, not between two pre-treatment samples, arguing against biopsy timing or location artifacts. Most exhausted CD8+ clones that expanded after therapy were novel clonotypes not detected before treatment, suggesting clonal replacement instead of reinvigoration of pre-existing clones. Around 42% of TCR clonotypes from the tumor were detected in blood, and certain novel exhausted tumor clones were present in blood collected before treatment, which suggests recruitment from the periphery.

The immunoSEQ platform was used to carry out deep TCRbeta sequencing. The original pipeline was this. For further analysis, only productive rearrangements were exported from the immunoSEQ Analyzer. Clones with significant expansion or contraction between timepoints were called with a two-sided binomial test at Bonferroni-corrected P below 0.01. T cell phenotypes were assigned to bulk TCRbeta clonotypes by matching to single-cell RNA+TCR-seq clones sharing the same TCRbeta sequence. Using bulk TCR sequencing data, clone enrichment in tumor was calculated by dividing a clone's tumor frequency by the same clone's PBMC frequency. GLIPH was used to sort TCRs into specificity groups, which are clusters of distinct TCRs that likely recognize common antigens through shared CDR3 motifs. TCRdb holds this immuneACCESS table with in-frame rearrangements only. Some clones are missing; in checked studies, unresolved V genes explain under half, and the rest has no known cause. The DNA was the basis for D and trimming; V, J and clone size are from that table. This sample holds thousands of clones; around two thirds were observed only once. 7.5% to 9.5% of the sample goes to the ten largest clones.

The time point label corresponds to: after anti-PD-1 therapy. Site-matched tumor biopsies were taken from the same primary tumor before and after PD-1 blockade. Genomic DNA extracted from tumor biopsies or peripheral blood was used for bulk TCRbeta sequencing, with input ranging from about 616 ng to 6,500 ng. To increase sensitivity for rare clonotypes compared with single-cell TCR sequencing, remaining biopsy material was subjected to bulk TCRbeta sequencing. Every patient was a poor candidate for surgical resection and had histologically proven advanced or metastatic basal or squamous cell carcinoma. Of the ten to twelve patients in the basal cell carcinoma cohort, several underwent bulk tumor TCR sequencing. Fresh biopsies were taken from the primary tumor site, and part of the biopsy material was kept in RNAlater for exome and bulk TCR sequencing. Via the germline V gene, CDR1 is SGHDT and CDR2 YYEEEE. The trim is 0 bases for V and 5 bases for J, with a gap of 14 bases between the germline ends. From the cysteine through the phenylalanine, the CDR3 covers 15 amino acids. The retained sequence is limited to the CDR3, 45 bases, with the frame set at the first base.

This receptor was identified in a human donor with basal cell carcinoma. The chain couples TRBV5-6 to TRBJ2-5; TRBD2 is a possible D gene, resting on 6 matching bases. Sample: tumor tissue, taken after anti-PD-1 treatment. CDR3 loop: CASSLGGGAVETQYF. The nucleotide sequence is given as TGTGCCAGCAGCTTGGGTGGCGGGGCGGTGGAGACCCAGTACTTC. Reference TRBV5-6 and TRBJ2-5 genes cover what lies past the CDR3, so the full variable domain is DAGVTQSPTHLIKTRGQQVTLRCSPKSGHDTVSWYQQALGQGPQFIFQYYEEEERQRGNFPDRFSGHQFPNYSSELNVNALLLGDSALYLCASSLGGGAVETQYFGPGTRLLVL.